The TCR beta chain described here comes from a study of T-cell reconstitution after alpha-beta-depleted transplantation in children. Molecular barcoding with unique molecular identifiers was used for the TCRbeta library. MiXCR, applied by TCRdb to the PCR reads, yields one record per CDR3 protein. This sample has 490,000 or so distinct CDR3 sequences, with under 15% found just once. V lost 3 bases, J lost 6 bases, and 8 bases stayed unmatched. The CDR3 totals 15 residues. This clonotype was counted ten times or more. This chain links TRBV12-3 or TRBV12-4 with TRBJ2-7; 10 bases are shared with TRBD1. The TCR originated in a human donor who donated a stem cell graft to a child with combined immunodeficiency. The sample was PBMCs from the stem cell graft donor, taken from the stem cell graft. This CDR3 is CASSFDGTGEGEQYF. CDR3 bases: TGTGCCAGCAGTTTTGATGGGACAGGGGAAGGCGAGCAGTACTTC.